This T cell receptor beta chain was captured in a study of response to subunit inactivated influenza vaccine. Study-wide results and limits: With each seasonal influenza vaccination, the authors suggested, few new T cells are recruited.

CDR1 DFQATT and CDR2 SNEGSKA come from the germline V gene (reference sequence). The CDR3 extends over 11 amino acids. V was clipped by 5 bases and J by 4 bases, with 9 bases between them. TCRdb re-called the RT-PCR reads with MiXCR, one entry per CDR3 protein. The sample shows 500,000 to 600,000 distinct CDR3 sequences, 14% of them seen only once. This clonotype was counted only a few times. Its target is unknown. Sequences were derived from PBMCs from blood, sampled 11 to 12 days after vaccination. This chain links TRBV20-1 with TRBJ2-7; D is unresolved. This TCR was recovered from a middle-aged man who received an inactivated influenza vaccine. The CDR3 loop reads CSALGRYEQYF. The CDR3 DNA reads as TGCAGTGCTCTGGGAAGATACGAGCAGTACTTC.